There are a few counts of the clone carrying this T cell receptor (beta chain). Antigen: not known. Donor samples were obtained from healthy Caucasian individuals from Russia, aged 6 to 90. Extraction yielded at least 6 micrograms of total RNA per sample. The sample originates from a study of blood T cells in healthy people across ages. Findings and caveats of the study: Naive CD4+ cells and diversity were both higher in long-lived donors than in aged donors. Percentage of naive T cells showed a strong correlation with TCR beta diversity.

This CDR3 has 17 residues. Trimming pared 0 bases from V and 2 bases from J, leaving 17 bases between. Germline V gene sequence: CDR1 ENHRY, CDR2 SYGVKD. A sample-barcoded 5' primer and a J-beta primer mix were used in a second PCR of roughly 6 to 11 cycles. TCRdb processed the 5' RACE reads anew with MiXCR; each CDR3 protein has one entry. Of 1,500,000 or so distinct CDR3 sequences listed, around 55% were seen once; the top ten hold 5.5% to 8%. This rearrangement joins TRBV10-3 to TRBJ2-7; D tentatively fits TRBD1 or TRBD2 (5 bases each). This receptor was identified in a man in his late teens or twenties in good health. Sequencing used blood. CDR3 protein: CAISESQTGTDPYEQYF. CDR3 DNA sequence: TGTGCCATCAGTGAGTCGCAAACCGGGACGGACCCCTACGAGCAGTACTTC.